This T cell receptor beta chain was retrieved from a study of CD8 T cells in ankylosing spondylitis. This clonotype appeared many times. Antigen: not known. TCRdb ran MiXCR on the 5' RACE reads and lists one entry per CDR3 protein. The sample contains approximately 220,000 distinct CDR3 sequences, about 10% of which appear only once. Study results and limitations: Several highly homologous variants made up a TCR beta motif, and this motif appeared characteristic of ankylosing spondylitis blood. Both synovial fluid and blood in reactive arthritis had previously been reported to carry some motif variants. The clones that were linked to disease were reported to be significantly enriched in matched synovial fluid samples from ankylosing spondylitis patients.

Germline V lookup: CDR1 MNHNY, CDR2 SVGAGI (reference sequence). The CDR3 covers 13 residues. The ends lost 7 bases at V and 6 bases at J; junction bases unmatched: 7. The chain carries TRBV6-6 and TRBJ1-1; 8 bases fit TRBD1. Sample: blood, either unsorted or a sorted T cell fraction (not recorded which). This TCR was recovered from a male donor with ankylosing spondylitis or in good health (not recorded which). The CDR3 protein is CASIGQGEAEAFF. CDR3 bases: TGTGCCAGCATAGGACAGGGCGAAGCTGAAGCTTTCTTT.